This T cell receptor (beta chain) was sequenced for a study of T cell repertoires in cytomegalovirus infection. The wider study: Well-studied HLA-B-restricted CMV epitopes were used in the study alongside recently identified HLA-C-restricted ones. Indicated by public TCR beta signatures were CMV infection and matching HLA type.

One entry per CDR3 protein, called by TCRdb with MiXCR from the reads. The table includes 700,000 to 950,000 distinct CDR3 sequences, around a third detected once. The CDR3 runs 17 residues. The V gene end was trimmed by 4 bases and the J gene end by 3 bases; junction bases not matched to a gene: 13. Germline CDR1 is SNHLY and CDR2 is FYNNEI. Regarding this clonotype: Antigen: not known.

Study outcomes and limitations: Public TCR beta family frequency separated CMV-and-HLA carriers, including in an independent cohort.

V is TRBV2 and J is TRBJ2-5; 8 bases map to TRBD2. The receptor's source is a human donor in good health (CMV status not recorded). Some clones in this sample may be carry-over from other donors' samples. Sequenced here: cultured CD8+ T cells from PBMCs, sampled from culture after CMV antigen stimulation. The CDR3 coding sequence is TGTGCCAGCAGTGTAGCCCCCAACAGCGGGGGTAAAGAGACCCAGTACTTC. Translated, it gives CASSVAPNSGGKETQYF.